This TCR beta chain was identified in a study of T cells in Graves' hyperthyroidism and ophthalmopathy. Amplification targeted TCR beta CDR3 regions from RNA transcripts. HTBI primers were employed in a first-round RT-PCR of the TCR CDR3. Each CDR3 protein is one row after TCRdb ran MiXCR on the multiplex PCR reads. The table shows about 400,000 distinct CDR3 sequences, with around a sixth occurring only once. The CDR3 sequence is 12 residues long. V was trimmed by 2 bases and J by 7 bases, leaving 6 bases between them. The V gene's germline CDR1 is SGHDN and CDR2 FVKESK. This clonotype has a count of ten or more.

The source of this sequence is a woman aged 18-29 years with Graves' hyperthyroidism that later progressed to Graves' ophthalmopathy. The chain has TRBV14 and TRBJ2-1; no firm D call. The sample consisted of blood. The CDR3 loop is CASSQFGNEQFF. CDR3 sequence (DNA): TGTGCCAGCAGCCAATTTGGAAATGAGCAGTTCTTC.